This TCR beta chain was identified in a study of cytomegalovirus exposure and HLA in healthy donors. General study points: TCR association rates varied by HLA locus in a later analysis, with DRB1 highest and HLA-C lowest.

On this clone itself: Its cognate antigen is unknown.

Researchers ran the PCR with 60 Vbeta and 13 Jbeta primers. Sequencing used immunoSEQ multiplex PCR; TCRdb keeps in-frame clones, though not all of them. The table shows roughly 140,000 clones, with around 80% occurring only once. The specimen was PBMCs. The receptor was derived from a female donor in good health and CMV-seronegative.

In DNA form, the CDR3 reads TGTGCCAGCAGCTTAGTAGGAAACACCATATATTTT. This translates into CASSLVGNTIYF. This chain uses TRBV7-8 with TRBJ1-3, with D unresolved. CDR3 size: 12 residues. The germline CDR1 and CDR2 sequences are SGHVS and FQNEAQ. V was shortened by 1 base and J by 4 bases, with 2 bases between the two germline ends. Full variable domain (missing parts from reference TRBV7-8 and TRBJ1-3): GAGVSQSPRYKVAKRGQDVALRCDPISGHVSLFWYQQALGQGPEFLTYFQNEAQLDKSGLPSDRFFAERPEGSVSTLKIQRTQQEDSAVYLCASSLVGNTIYFGEGSWLTVV.